One and the same sample provided the 10 T cell receptor beta chains below, sequenced in a study of T cell repertoires in cytomegalovirus infection. TCRdb used MiXCR to reprocess the reads, holding one entry per CDR3 protein. The sample contains about 360,000 distinct CDR3 sequences, less than 20% of which appear only once. Sample: PBMCs. Receptors were obtained from a human donor in good health (CMV status not recorded). Some clones in this sample may be carry-over from other donors' samples.

In its sample, this clonotype was seen a few times. V and J are TRBV6-2 or TRBV6-3 and TRBJ2-1; 9 positions agree with TRBD2. The CDR3 is made up of 19 amino acids. After removal of 0 bases from V and 1 base from J, the junction contained 10 bases not matched to a gene. CDR1 is MNHEY and CDR2 is SVGEGT in the germline V gene. The CDR3 DNA is TGTGCCAGCAGTTACTCCCGCCTGGTAGCGGGGGATTCCTACAATGAGCAGTTCTTC. Protein: CASSYSRLVAGDSYNEQFF.

V gene TRBV5-6 combines with J gene TRBJ2-7; possibly TRBD1 for D (5 bases). The CDR3 is made up of 13 amino acids. From germline, CDR1 is SGHDT and CDR2 YYEEEE. The germline V and J ends were trimmed by 4 bases and 3 bases, with 11 bases remaining between them. CDR3 sequence: CASSDGHNYEQYF. The CDR3 DNA is TGTGCCAGCAGCGACGGACATAACTACGAGCAGTACTTC.

This clonotype showed up many times. V is TRBV20-1 and J is TRBJ2-3; 8 bases agree with TRBD2. There are 16 residues in the CDR3. Trimming removed 3 bases from V and 0 bases from J; junction bases left unmatched: 8. Germline CDR1 DFQATT, CDR2 SNEGSKA (reference sequence). This CDR3 is CSARVSGSASTDTQYF. CDR3 DNA: TGCAGTGCTAGGGTCAGCGGGAGCGCCAGCACAGATACGCAGTATTTT.

This clonotype has ten or more counts. The chain has TRBV7-9 and TRBJ1-5; D unclear. The germline V and J ends were trimmed by 5 bases and 4 bases, with 15 bases remaining between them. The CDR3 is 15 amino acids. Per the germline V gene, CDR1 is SEHNR and CDR2 is FQNEAQ (reference sequence). As DNA, the CDR3 is TGTGCCAGCAGCCCAGGCTCTGGCGGAAATCAGCCCCAGCATTTT. Its protein product is CASSPGSGGNQPQHF.

The table lists this clonotype with many counts. This chain uses TRBV4-3 with TRBJ2-7; tentative D call: TRBD1 (6 bases). The CDR3 extends over 15 amino acids. Germline CDR1 reads LGHNA; CDR2 reads YSLEER. V lost 1 base and J lost 2, with 12 bases in between. The CDR3 is CASSQVGTPTYEQYF. CDR3 in DNA: TGCGCCAGCAGCCAAGTTGGGACACCCACCTACGAGCAGTACTTC.

The table lists this clonotype with many counts. The J gene is TRBJ1-1, the V gene TRBV14; D call uncertain. V was shortened by 1 base and J by 4 bases, with 13 bases between the two germline ends. Germline V gene sequence: CDR1 SGHDN, CDR2 FVKESK. The CDR3 has 15 amino acids. CDR3 residues: CASSQGGFDFTEAFF. In nucleotides, the CDR3 is TGTGCCAGCAGCCAAGGAGGGTTTGACTTCACTGAAGCTTTCTTT. The whole variable domain, filled in from reference TRBV14 and TRBJ1-1, reads EAGVTQFPSHSVIEKGQTVTLRCDPISGHDNLYWYRRVMGKEIKFLLHFVKESKQDESGMPNNRFLAERTGGTYSTLKVQPAELEDSGVYFCASSQGGFDFTEAFFGQGTRLTVV.

The J gene is TRBJ2-7, the V gene TRBV12-3 or TRBV12-4, with unresolved D. V was cut by 4 bases and J by 5 bases, with 6 bases left in between. The CDR3 runs 11 residues. CDR3 bases: TGTGCCAGCAGTTCCTTGAACGAGCAGTACTTC. Encoded protein: CASSSLNEQYF.

The chain combines TRBV5-6 with TRBJ2-5; D may be TRBD1 (6 bases). The CDR3 is made up of 14 amino acids. Germline loops: CDR1 SGHDT, CDR2 YYEEEE. Trimming cost V 4 bases and J 5 bases, with 15 bases left between them. The CDR3 sequence is CASSQPTGLETQYF. The CDR3 DNA follows: TGTGCCAGCAGCCAACCCACAGGGTTGGAGACCCAGTACTTC.

As regards this clonotype: Since the CDR3 does not end with the conserved phenylalanine or tryptophan, this likely comes from a read error. Because the CDR3's place on the DNA is in doubt, the DNA is left out and the CDR3 is given as listed by TCRdb. This sequence joins TRBV14 and TRBJ2-5. Germline V gene data show CDR1 as SGHDN and CDR2 as FVKESK. Termini included, the CDR3 measures 9 amino acids. The CDR3 is CASSHHTTP.

At least ten counts were recorded for this clonotype. V usage is TRBV7-9 and J usage is TRBJ2-7; perhaps TRBD2 as D (5 bases). The V end lost 3 bases, the J end lost 5 bases, and 5 bases lay between the germline ends. CDR1 and CDR2 from the germline V gene are SEHNR and FQNEAQ (reference sequence). The CDR3 has 11 residues. The CDR3 coding sequence is TGTGCCAGCAGCTTCGGGAACGAGCAGTACTTC. Translation gives CASSFGNEQYF.